The 32 T cell receptor beta chains listed next were all sequenced from one sample in a study of a mutant IDH1 vaccine in newly diagnosed glioma (dated by TCRdb to the early 2020s). Library generation was performed with the immunoSEQ multiplex PCR assay. TCRdb carries this immuneACCESS record with in-frame sequences only. Its versions omit some clonotypes, under half of them owing to an unresolved V gene in the studies checked, with the rest unexplained. The sample profile shows approximately 45,000 clones; 80% to 95% of them were found once. Jointly, the top ten make up roughly 2.3% of the sample. Sample time point, as interpreted from the label and publication: week 35, safety follow-up. A 20-mer mutant IDH1 peptide at 300 micrograms in Montanide made up each vaccine dose, which was injected subcutaneously together with topical imiquimod. Their antigens are not known. The material sequenced was PBMCs, taken from a glioma patient whose treatment included an IDH1 peptide vaccine. These TCRs come from a man between 50 and 59 years old with glioma.

The rearrangement uses TRBV4-3 and TRBJ1-2; no definite D call. Germline assignment: CDR1 LGHNA and CDR2 YSLEER. The CDR3 spans 13 residues. Trimming removed 0 bases at V and 8 bases at J, with 10 bases between. CDR3 in DNA: TGCGCCAGCAGCCAAGATATCTCTGCGGGCTACACCTTC. This translates into CASSQDISAGYTF.

The J gene is TRBJ2-3, the V gene TRBV7-2; 7 nucleotides line up with TRBD1. The CDR3 is made up of 13 amino acids. V was clipped by 8 bases and J by 3 bases; unmatched bases: 5. Germline lookup yields CDR1 SGHTA and CDR2 FQGNSA. DNA for the CDR3: TGTGCCAGCGGCTGGACAGGTACAGATACGCAGTATTTT. Protein: CASGWTGTDTQYF.

The chain uses TRBV4-1 and TRBJ1-1; D is possibly TRBD1 (5 bases). The CDR3 is 13 amino acids. The germline CDR1 and CDR2 sequences are MGHRA and YSYEKL. Trimming left V 6 bases short and J 3 bases short, with 11 bases between. As DNA, the CDR3 is TGCGCCAGCAGTGGTGTAGGGGACACTGAAGCTTTCTTT. Translating it yields CASSGVGDTEAFF.

The chain employs TRBV13 and TRBJ2-2, with 7 bases matching TRBD2. The germline CDR1 and CDR2 sequences are PRHDT and FYEKMQ (reference sequence). The CDR3 has 16 residues. The V segment lost 0 bases and the J segment 5 bases; nucleotides outside the gene matches: 6. The CDR3 bases are TGTGCCAGCAGCTTAGGGTCGCGGGAGACGACCGGGGAGCTGTTTTTT. Encoded protein: CASSLGSRETTGELFF.

With regard to this clone: Additional DNA sequences in this sample encode the identical CDR3. This chain links TRBV5-1 with TRBJ2-1; D gene ambiguous. The CDR3 runs to 11 residues. CDR1 is SGHRS and CDR2 is YFSETQ in the germline V gene. With 4 bases removed from V and 4 bases from J, the gap between germline ends came to 3 bases. The CDR3: CASSLYNEQFF. As DNA, the CDR3 is TGCGCCAGCAGCCTGTACAATGAGCAGTTCTTC.

This clone was counted a single time. The V call is TRBV28, the J call TRBJ2-2; perhaps TRBD1 as D (5 bases). The CDR3 has 14 residues. V was pared by 6 bases and J by 6 bases, with 14 bases between. Germline assignment: CDR1 MDHEN and CDR2 SYDVKM. In nucleotides, the CDR3 is TGTGCCAGCAGCCCCCTAGGGGTCGCCGGGGAGCTGTTTTTT. This gives the protein CASSPLGVAGELFF. Using reference TRBV28 and TRBJ2-2 for the parts outside the CDR3, the full variable domain is DVKVTQSSRYLVKRTGEKVFLECVQDMDHENMFWYRQDPGLGLRLIYFSYDVKMKEKGDIPEGYSVSREKKERFSLILESASTNQTSMYLCASSPLGVAGELFFGEGSRLTVL.

In its sample, this clone was seen a few times. The CDR3 loop reads CASSQPGLPQETQYF. In nucleotides, the CDR3 is TGTGCCAGCAGCCAGCCGGGACTCCCTCAAGAGACCCAGTACTTC. J is TRBJ2-5 and V is TRBV4-2; the D gene is possibly TRBD2 (6 bases). The CDR3 has 15 amino acids. V gave up 3 bases and J gave up 2 bases, with 13 bases separating them. Germline V gives CDR1 LGHNA, CDR2 YNFKEQ.

V usage is TRBV7-9 and J usage is TRBJ1-6; possible D gene TRBD1, 6 bases. The length of the CDR3 is 15 residues. With 4 bases removed from V and 7 bases from J, the gap between germline ends came to 14 bases. From germline, CDR1 is SEHNR and CDR2 FQNEAQ (reference sequence). Written as DNA, the CDR3 is TGTGCCAGCAGCTCCCTCGGACAGAGAAATTCACCCCTCCACTTT. This encodes CASSSLGQRNSPLHF.

V and J are TRBV27 and TRBJ2-1; D is ambiguous. Trimming took off 6 bases at V and 6 bases at J, with 12 bases between the two ends. In germline, CDR1 is MNHEY, CDR2 SMNVEV (reference sequence). CDR3 size: 13 residues. The CDR3 DNA sequence: TGTGCCAGCAGGGCTGGGTATGGCAATGAGCAGTTCTTC. Its translation is CASRAGYGNEQFF.

The CDR3 DNA follows: TGTGCCAGCAGCCCGGCCGGACAGGGGGCACGTTATGGCTACACCTTC. Translating it yields CASSPAGQGARYGYTF. The J gene is TRBJ1-2, the V gene TRBV7-2; 11 bases are a match to TRBD1. Per the germline V gene, CDR1 is SGHTA and CDR2 is FQGNSA. The CDR3 contains 16 residues. Trimming at V came to 5 bases and at J to 5 bases, leaving 10 bases not matched to a gene. Full variable domain (outside the CDR3, taken from reference TRBV7-2 and TRBJ1-2): GAGVSQSPSNKVTEKGKDVELRCDPISGHTALYWYRQSLGQGLEFLIYFQGNSAPDKSGLPSDRFSAERTGGSVSTLTIQRTQQEDSAVYLCASSPAGQGARYGYTFGSGTRLTVV.

The chain is built from TRBV5-1 and TRBJ2-5, with 10 positions matching TRBD1. CDR1 is SGHRS and CDR2 is YFSETQ in the germline V gene. The length of the CDR3 is 15 residues. Unmatched junction bases numbered 7, after V lost 4 bases and J lost 4 bases. As DNA, the CDR3 is TGCGCCAGCAGCGTGACAGGGGGCGCGGGAGAGACCCAGTACTTC. It codes for CASSVTGGAGETQYF.

The J gene is TRBJ1-1, the V gene TRBV5-6, with D possibly being TRBD1 (6 bases). Looked up from germline, CDR1 is SGHDT and CDR2 is YYEEEE. The CDR3 is made up of 16 amino acids. Trimming took 0 bases from V and 6 from J, leaving 18 bases between them. This chain's CDR3 is CASSLGVAGEVAEAFF. CDR3 nucleotide sequence: TGTGCCAGCAGCTTGGGGGTGGCAGGGGAAGTCGCTGAAGCTTTCTTT.

The gene calls are TRBV14 and TRBJ2-1; 14 bases line up with TRBD2. The length of the CDR3 is 18 residues. The J segment lost 4 bases and the V segment lost 4 bases, leaving 9 bases of the junction unmatched. The germline gives CDR1 SGHDN, CDR2 FVKESK. CDR3 DNA sequence: TGTGCCAGCAGCCCCCTAGGACTAGCGGGAGGAAGGTACAATGAGCAGTTCTTC. It translates to CASSPLGLAGGRYNEQFF.

The chain recombines TRBV15 with TRBJ2-7; D is unclear. V lost 3 bases and J 3 bases, leaving 9 bases between the germline ends. The germline V gene has CDR1 LNHNV and CDR2 YYDKDF (reference sequence). The CDR3 loop spans 13 amino acids. The CDR3 DNA reads as TGTGCCACCAGCAGCGACGGGTTCTACGAGCAGTACTTC. It codes for CATSSDGFYEQYF. The full variable domain, with the rest looked up from reference TRBV15 and TRBJ2-7, is DAMVIQNPRYQVTQFGKPVTLSCSQTLNHNVMYWYQQKSSQAPKLLFHYYDKDFNNEADTPDNFQSRRPNTSFCFLDIRSPGLGDTAMYLCATSSDGFYEQYFGPGTRLTVT.

The CDR3 here is CASSDWTSGTDTQYF. CDR3 bases: TGTGCCAGCAGTGACTGGACTAGCGGCACAGATACGCAGTATTTT. This chain connects TRBV6-1 to TRBJ2-3; 9 bases line up with TRBD2. This CDR3 is built from 15 residues. V shed 3 bases and J 1 base; nucleotides not matched to a gene: 2. Germline CDR1 MNHNS, CDR2 SASEGT.

The rearrangement uses TRBV28 and TRBJ1-5, with D perhaps TRBD1 (5 bases). Per germline, CDR1 MDHEN and CDR2 SYDVKM. The CDR3 covers 15 residues. V was clipped by 2 bases and J by 4 bases, with 12 bases between them. The CDR3 bases are TGTGCCAGCAGTTTAATGCAGGGCTGGAATCAGCCCCAGCATTTT. Its protein product is CASSLMQGWNQPQHF.

This clone has a handful of counts. The chain has TRBV6-5 and TRBJ1-2; tentatively, D is TRBD1 (5 bases). The CDR3 consists of 16 residues. Germline values: CDR1 MNHEY, CDR2 SVGAGI. V was trimmed by 0 bases and J by 2 bases, leaving 13 bases between them. CDR3 DNA: TGTGCCAGCAGTTACTCCCATAGGGGTGGAAACTATGGCTACACCTTC. It encodes CASSYSHRGGNYGYTF.

The rearrangement links TRBV6-5 to TRBJ2-5, with 11 bases fitting TRBD1. The V and J ends lost 0 bases and 2 bases, in that order; junction bases with no gene match: 2. This CDR3 is 16 amino acids long. Germline values: CDR1 MNHEY, CDR2 SVGAGI. The CDR3 coding sequence is TGTGCCAGCAGTTACTCGGGACAGGGGGTGCAAGAGACCCAGTACTTC. Translation gives CASSYSGQGVQETQYF.

Turning to this clone: One end of the junction varies from germline; a read error may be responsible. This sequence joins TRBV18 and TRBJ2-7, with no clear D. Germline assignment: CDR1 KGHSH and CDR2 LQKENI. The CDR3 contains 14 residues. CDR3 coding DNA: TGTGCCAGCTCATCACCAAACTTTCGGTACGAGCAGTACTTC. Its protein is CASSSPNFRYEQYF.

The chain employs TRBV29-1 and TRBJ2-7, with TRBD1 matching over 10 bases. This CDR3 comprises 13 residues. The ends lost 7 bases at V and 7 bases at J; junction bases unmatched: 10. CDR1 is SQVTM, CDR2 ANQGSEA, per germline. CDR3 region: CSAKTGGTREQYF. As DNA, the CDR3 is TGCAGCGCAAAGACAGGGGGCACACGGGAGCAGTACTTC.

The J gene is TRBJ2-5, the V gene TRBV6-5; D unclear. Trimming removed 0 bases at V and 2 bases at J, with 7 bases between. The CDR3 is 14 amino acids. Per germline, CDR1 MNHEY and CDR2 SVGAGI. CDR3 DNA: TGTGCCAGCAGTTACTCGGCTGCGCAAGAGACCCAGTACTTC. This codes for CASSYSAAQETQYF.

The CDR3 region is CASRGQGDSPLHF. Here the CDR3 DNA reads TGTGCCAGCAGGGGCCAGGGCGATTCACCCCTCCACTTT. V gene TRBV7-8 combines with J gene TRBJ1-6, with TRBD1 as a possible D gene (5 bases). CDR3 length: 13 amino acids. Germline-derived CDR1 and CDR2 are SGHVS and FQNEAQ. Trimming shortened V by 6 bases and J by 8 bases, and 11 bases separated the two germline ends.

The chain uses TRBV2 and TRBJ1-2; 7 positions agree with TRBD1. CDR1 is SNHLY and CDR2 is FYNNEI in the germline V gene. The V gene end was trimmed by 1 base and the J gene end by 6 bases; junction bases not matched to a gene: 11. This CDR3 spans 16 amino acids. The CDR3 is CASSEGPGQAGDGYTF. The CDR3 DNA sequence: TGTGCCAGCAGTGAAGGGCCTGGACAGGCAGGGGATGGCTACACCTTC.

The gene calls are TRBV27 and TRBJ2-7; TRBD1 agrees at 10 bases. This CDR3 contains 15 residues. V gave up 2 bases and J gave up 0 bases; unmatched junction bases: 1. Germline assignment: CDR1 MNHEY and CDR2 SMNVEV (reference sequence). CDR3 nucleotide sequence: TGTGCCAGCAGTTTAGGGACAGGGGTCTCCTACGAGCAGTACTTC. Its translation: CASSLGTGVSYEQYF.

The chain combines TRBV19 with TRBJ2-2; 10 bases are a match to TRBD1. This CDR3 contains 15 residues. Losses at the gene ends were 7 bases for V and 6 bases for J; bases not matched to a gene: 8. Germline V CDR1 and CDR2: LNHDA, SQIVND (reference sequence). The CDR3 reads CASTGTGEGSGELFF. CDR3 bases: TGTGCCAGTACCGGGACAGGGGAAGGTTCCGGGGAGCTGTTTTTT.

The chain combines TRBV23-1 with TRBJ2-3; D possibly matches TRBD1 or TRBD2 (6 bases each). TRBV23-1 is an open reading frame whose function is uncertain. The CDR3 length is 20 residues. V shed 4 bases and J shed 2 bases, with 28 bases lying between them. The CDR3 sequence: CASSLQSGGKGGVNTDTQYF. For the CDR3, the DNA is TGCGCCAGCAGTCTACAATCCGGGGGCAAGGGTGGAGTGAACACAGATACGCAGTATTTT.

This chain links TRBV5-1 with TRBJ2-5; a weak D match, TRBD2 (7 bases). The CDR3 is made up of 16 amino acids. Germline values: CDR1 SGHRS, CDR2 YFSETQ. The V end lost 4 bases, the J end lost 2 bases, and 18 bases lay between the germline ends. The CDR3 nucleotides are TGCGCCAGCAGCCCCGGCGAGGGGGGGGCTCAAGAGACCCAGTACTTC. Translated: CASSPGEGGAQETQYF.

The V and J genes are TRBV19 and TRBJ1-3; possibly TRBD1 for D (6 bases). The length of the CDR3 is 18 residues. The germline V gene encodes CDR1 LNHDA and CDR2 SQIVND (reference sequence). V lost 6 bases and J 0 bases, leaving 21 bases between the germline ends. The CDR3 nucleotides are TGTGCCAGTAGCTCACGAGAGGGGGGCGGCTACTCTGGAAACACCATATATTTT. Protein sequence: CASSSREGGGYSGNTIYF.

The V call is TRBV5-1, the J call TRBJ2-2; D uncertain. This CDR3 contains 14 residues. Trimming took 3 bases from V and 0 from J, leaving 6 bases between them. The V gene's germline CDR1 is SGHRS and CDR2 YFSETQ. This CDR3 is CASSWTANTGELFF. The DNA of the CDR3 is TGCGCCAGCAGCTGGACGGCGAACACCGGGGAGCTGTTTTTT.

The chain couples TRBV5-1 to TRBJ1-1; 9 bases fit TRBD1. The CDR3 extends over 15 amino acids. The trim removed 4 bases at V and 0 bases at J, leaving 4 bases unmatched. In germline, CDR1 is SGHRS, CDR2 YFSETQ. CDR3 region: CASSPGQGLNTEAFF. Here the CDR3 DNA reads TGCGCCAGCAGCCCGGGACAGGGACTGAACACTGAAGCTTTCTTT. The whole variable domain, remainder taken from reference TRBV5-1 and TRBJ1-1, is KAGVTQTPRYLIKTRGQQVTLSCSPISGHRSVSWYQQTPGQGLQFLFEYFSETQRNKGNFPGRFSGRQFSNSRSEMNVSTLELGDSALYLCASSPGQGLNTEAFFGQGTRLTVV.

This clone was seen a single time. This chain joins TRBV7-9 and TRBJ1-1; D is undetermined. V gave up 11 bases and J gave up 1 base, with 17 bases separating them. Germline V gives CDR1 SEHNR, CDR2 FQNEAQ (reference sequence). The CDR3 consists of 14 residues. The CDR3 nucleotides are TGTGCCTCAGCCAGTTGGACCGAGAACACTGAAGCTTTCTTT. Residues: CASASWTENTEAFF.

This clone was seen just once. The chain is built from TRBV7-9 and TRBJ2-3; D is possibly TRBD2 (6 bases). From germline, CDR1 is SEHNR and CDR2 FQNEAQ (reference sequence). V lost 8 bases and J lost 3, with 15 bases in between. The CDR3 is 14 amino acids. CDR3 in amino acids: CASGGAGRTDTQYF. The CDR3 DNA reads TGTGCCAGCGGTGGAGCAGGGAGGACAGATACGCAGTATTTT.